Below are 31 T cell receptor beta chains sequenced from a single sample in a study of T cell responses to AZD1222 COVID-19 vaccine. TCRdb keeps only in-frame clones here, not all; method: immunoSEQ multiplex PCR. This table has approximately 180,000 clones, around 92% appearing once. The sample here was peripheral blood, taken on day 0 of AZD1222 vaccination. All receptors derive from an adult in good health.

This rearrangement joins TRBV11-2 to TRBJ1-2; 9 bases agree with TRBD1. The J segment lost 4 bases and the V segment lost 5 bases, leaving 14 bases of the junction unmatched. The CDR3 spans 17 residues. Germline CDR1 and CDR2: SGHAT and FQNNGV. CDR3 region: CASSPLRTGVDLYGYTF. For the CDR3, the DNA is TGTGCCAGCAGCCCCCTCAGGACAGGGGTCGACCTCTATGGCTACACCTTC.

The chain carries TRBV11-2 and TRBJ1-1; 7 bases match TRBD1. Germline V CDR1 and CDR2: SGHAT, FQNNGV. The CDR3 loop spans 14 amino acids. With 5 bases clipped from V and 4 bases from J, the junction kept 7 bases outside the gene matches. For the CDR3, the DNA is TGTGCCAGCAGCCCTCGGACAGGAAGCACTGAAGCTTTCTTT. Protein product: CASSPRTGSTEAFF.

The chain employs TRBV29-1 and TRBJ2-1; possible D gene TRBD2, 6 bases. CDR3 length: 15 residues. CDR1 and CDR2 from the germline V gene are SQVTM and ANQGSEA. V lost 1 base to trimming and J lost 7 bases, with 17 bases between them. The CDR3 bases are TGCAGCGTTGAAGGGGAGGCTAGCCATCGGAATGAGCAGTTCTTC. Its protein is CSVEGEASHRNEQFF.

This clone has just one count. The chain is built from TRBV3-1 (or the pseudogene TRBV3-2) and TRBJ1-5; unclear D gene. Trimming removed 1 base at V and 0 bases at J, with 7 bases between. The V gene's germline CDR1 is LGHDT and CDR2 YNNKEL (reference sequence). The CDR3 loop spans 15 amino acids. The CDR3: CASSQAGYSNQPQHF. As DNA, the CDR3 is TGTGCCAGCAGCCAAGCAGGATATAGCAATCAGCCCCAGCATTTT.

V usage is TRBV28 and J usage is TRBJ1-5, with D perhaps TRBD1 (6 bases). V dropped 6 bases and J dropped 9 bases, with 21 bases sitting between them. Germline values: CDR1 MDHEN, CDR2 SYDVKM. The CDR3 covers 15 residues. CDR3 coding DNA: TGTGCCAGCAGCCTCCGGGGGGCCTCCCAGGGGCCCCAGCATTTT. This sequence encodes CASSLRGASQGPQHF.

The CDR3 DNA follows: TGTGCCAGCAGTTACCCCGGAGATACGCAGTATTTT. Encoded protein: CASSYPGDTQYF. This chain uses TRBV6-5 with TRBJ2-3; D is uncertain. In germline, CDR1 is MNHEY, CDR2 SVGAGI. The V and J ends lost 2 bases and 5 bases respectively, with 5 bases between them. This CDR3 is 12 amino acids long.

There are a few counts of this clone. This chain links TRBV7-9 with TRBJ1-3, with no clear D. The CDR3 consists of 12 residues. V was trimmed by 8 bases and J by 4 bases, leaving 9 bases between them. Germline-derived CDR1 and CDR2 are SEHNR and FQNEAQ (reference sequence). The CDR3 spells CASWGSGNTIYF. In nucleotides, the CDR3 is TGTGCCAGCTGGGGATCGGGAAACACCATATATTTT.

This sequence joins TRBV5-1 and TRBJ1-2; 8 nucleotides agree with TRBD1. This CDR3 is 17 amino acids long. Germline V gene lookup returns CDR1 SGHRS and CDR2 YFSETQ. V dropped 0 bases and J dropped 0; count of bases not matched to a gene: 7. CDR3 sequence (DNA): TGCGCCAGCAGCTTGGGGGTAGGGACAGGAACTAACTATGGCTACACCTTC. Its translation: CASSLGVGTGTNYGYTF. Based on the CDR3 plus reference TRBV5-1 and TRBJ1-2, the full variable domain is KAGVTQTPRYLIKTRGQQVTLSCSPISGHRSVSWYQQTPGQGLQFLFEYFSETQRNKGNFPGRFSGRQFSNSRSEMNVSTLELGDSALYLCASSLGVGTGTNYGYTFGSGTRLTVV.

The CDR3 DNA sequence: TGTGCCAGCAGTCCTCAAGGAAGCAATCAGCCCCAGCATTTT. Protein product: CASSPQGSNQPQHF. The chain joins TRBV2 to TRBJ1-5; D ambiguous. The CDR3 is 14 residues long. CDR1 SNHLY and CDR2 FYNNEI come from the germline V gene. V was clipped by 5 bases and J by 1 base, with 9 bases between them.

The chain carries TRBV13 and TRBJ1-5; D remains ambiguous. The CDR3 has 15 residues. Trimming took 5 bases from V and 0 from J, leaving 11 bases between them. CDR1 is PRHDT and CDR2 is FYEKMQ in the germline V gene (reference sequence). CDR3 nucleotides: TGTGCCAGCAGCCAAGGTCGGGGTAGCAATCAGCCCCAGCATTTT. This translates into CASSQGRGSNQPQHF.

On this clone itself: This CDR3 is also generated by other DNA sequences in the sample. The V call is TRBV6-5, the J call TRBJ2-5; the match to TRBD2 covers 13 bases. The length of the CDR3 is 15 residues. The trim removed 5 bases at V and 1 base at J, leaving 1 base unmatched. Germline loops: CDR1 MNHEY, CDR2 SVGAGI. The CDR3 region has the DNA TGTGCCAGCAGTAGACTAGCGGGGGGCCAAGAGACCCAGTACTTC. Translation gives CASSRLAGGQETQYF.

The chain links TRBV7-9 to TRBJ1-1; unclear D gene. The CDR3 covers 13 residues. Germline V CDR1 and CDR2: SEHNR, FQNEAQ (reference sequence). Deletions cut 4 bases from V and 5 bases from J, with 11 bases between. CDR3 DNA sequence: TGTGCCAGCAGCTCACACCCAGAGACTGAAGCTTTCTTT. This sequence encodes CASSSHPETEAFF.

This rearrangement joins TRBV5-8 to TRBJ2-1; D is uncertain. Deletions cut 3 bases from V and 4 bases from J, with 11 bases between. This CDR3 region has 14 residues. Germline CDR1 is SGHTS and CDR2 is YDEGEE. In DNA form, the CDR3 reads TGTGCCAGCAGCTCCAGGACCCCTTACAATGAGCAGTTCTTC. It translates to CASSSRTPYNEQFF.

This clone was observed a single time. V gene TRBV11-2 combines with J gene TRBJ2-3, with D uncertain. This CDR3 contains 14 residues. The germline V and J ends were trimmed by 4 bases and 6 bases, with 14 bases remaining between them. The germline V gene encodes CDR1 SGHAT and CDR2 FQNNGV. CDR3 bases: TGTGCCAGCAGCTACAGACTTGTCCCGGATACGCAGTATTTT. This translates into CASSYRLVPDTQYF. The complete variable domain, with remaining parts taken from reference TRBV11-2 and TRBJ2-3, reads EAGVAQSPRYKIIEKRQSVAFWCNPISGHATLYWYQQILGQGPKLLIQFQNNGVVDDSQLPKDRFSAERLKGVDSTLKIQPAKLEDSAVYLCASSYRLVPDTQYFGPGTRLTVL.

The chain links TRBV6-5 to TRBJ1-2; TRBD1 agrees at 9 bases. The CDR3 has 14 amino acids. Germline trimming cut 5 bases from V and 7 bases from J; bases unmatched to any gene: 8. The germline CDR1 and CDR2 sequences are MNHEY and SVGAGI. The CDR3 spells CASSNRDRDGGYTF. CDR3 bases: TGTGCCAGCAGTAACCGGGACAGGGACGGTGGCTACACCTTC.

The rearrangement uses TRBV7-9 and TRBJ1-4; a possible D gene is TRBD1 (5 bases). Trimming removed 3 bases from V and 7 bases from J, with 12 bases in between. CDR1 is SEHNR, CDR2 FQNEAQ, per germline (reference sequence). The CDR3 runs 14 residues. The CDR3 sequence: CASSFIGGGEKLFF. CDR3 sequence (DNA): TGTGCCAGCAGCTTCATCGGGGGAGGTGAAAAACTGTTTTTT.

This clone was seen once. The rearrangement links TRBV7-9 to TRBJ1-5; D perhaps matches TRBD1 (6 bases). Trimming cost V 2 bases and J 1 base, with 6 bases left between them. The germline CDR1 and CDR2 sequences are SEHNR and FQNEAQ (reference sequence). This CDR3 is built from 14 residues. The CDR3 DNA follows: TGTGCCAGCAGCTTACAGGGGAGCAATCAGCCCCAGCATTTT. The encoded protein is CASSLQGSNQPQHF. Variable domain in full (rest from reference TRBV7-9 and TRBJ1-5): DTGVSQNPRHKITKRGQNVTFRCDPISEHNRLYWYRQTLGQGPEFLTYFQNEAQLEKSRLLSDRFSAERPKGSFSTLEIQRTEQGDSAMYLCASSLQGSNQPQHFGDGTRLSIL.

The chain uses TRBV18 and TRBJ2-5; the D is unclear. Trimming took off 1 base at V and 2 bases at J, with 8 bases between the two ends. Looked up from germline, CDR1 is KGHSH and CDR2 is LQKENI. This CDR3 comprises 14 residues. The CDR3 reads CASSPRSQQETQYF. The CDR3 DNA reads as TGTGCCAGCTCACCACGATCCCAGCAAGAGACCCAGTACTTC. The entire variable domain, with the rest obtained from reference TRBV18 and TRBJ2-5, is as follows: NAGVMQNPRHLVRRRGQEARLRCSPMKGHSHVYWYRQLPEEGLKFMVYLQKENIIDESGMPKERFSAEFPKEGPSILRIQQVVRGDSAAYFCASSPRSQQETQYFGPGTRLLVL.

The chain uses TRBV6-5 and TRBJ1-2, with D possibly TRBD1 on 5 matching bases. The CDR3 is made up of 14 amino acids. Germline V gives CDR1 MNHEY, CDR2 SVGAGI. The germline V and J ends were trimmed by 8 bases and 3 bases, with 16 bases remaining between them. CDR3 region: CASASGAFDYGYTF. The CDR3 bases are TGTGCCAGCGCCTCCGGGGCATTTGACTATGGCTACACCTTC.

This rearrangement joins TRBV12-1 to TRBJ1-1. TRBV12-1 is tagged as a pseudogene. CDR3 length: 16 residues. CDR3 sequence (DNA): TGTGCCAGCAGCTTTGTTGGGACGAAGGGTATCGCTGAAGCTTTCTTT. Protein: CASSFVGTKGIAEAFF.

In its sample, this clone was seen once. The CDR3 loop is CASSLRLEGTGELFF. CDR3 nucleotides: TGTGCCAGCAGCTTGAGGCTAGAAGGCACCGGGGAGCTGTTTTTT. The chain is built from TRBV5-4 and TRBJ2-2; no clear D gene. V shed 1 base and J shed 4 bases, with 11 bases lying between them. Germline loops: CDR1 SGHNT, CDR2 YYREEE (reference sequence). The CDR3 consists of 15 residues. The full variable domain, in which reference TRBV5-4 and TRBJ2-2 provide the parts outside the CDR3, is ETGVTQSPTHLIKTRGQQVTLRCSSQSGHNTVSWYQQALGQGPQFIFQYYREEENGRGNFPPRFSGLQFPNYSSELNVNALELDDSALYLCASSLRLEGTGELFFGEGSRLTVL.

The V and J genes are TRBV7-8 and TRBJ2-2; 15 bases match TRBD2. The CDR3 totals 19 residues. V trimming: 9 bases; J trimming: 3 bases; junction bases outside the gene matches: 14. Germline CDR1 is SGHVS and CDR2 is FQNEAQ. Written as DNA, the CDR3 is TGTGCCAGTCTCCAACTGGGACTAGCGGGGGGAGGGTACACCGGGGAGCTGTTTTTT. It encodes CASLQLGLAGGGYTGELFF.

The chain combines TRBV3-1 (or the pseudogene TRBV3-2) with TRBJ1-1; D is ambiguous. This CDR3 spans 15 amino acids. Germline CDR1 reads LGHDT; CDR2 reads YNNKEL (reference sequence). Trimming removed 6 bases at V and 0 bases at J, with 14 bases between. The CDR3 sequence: CASRPGGVMNTEAFF. The DNA of the CDR3 is TGTGCCAGCAGACCCGGTGGGGTTATGAACACTGAAGCTTTCTTT.

The gene calls are TRBV27 and TRBJ1-4, with a weak D call TRBD1 (5 bases). CDR1 is MNHEY, CDR2 SMNVEV, per germline (reference sequence). The CDR3 extends over 14 amino acids. V lost 6 bases and J 7 bases, leaving 15 bases between the germline ends. The CDR3 spells CASSLRDQAEKLFF. The DNA for the CDR3 is TGTGCCAGCAGCCTCCGGGACCAGGCTGAAAAACTGTTTTTT.

This clone came up many times. V is TRBV7-2 and J is TRBJ1-2, with D possibly being TRBD1 (5 bases). The germline CDR1 and CDR2 sequences are SGHTA and FQGNSA. Trimming removed 4 bases from V and 4 bases from J, with 13 bases in between. CDR3 size: 14 residues. The CDR3 DNA reads TGTGCCAGCAGCTCATCGGGGGGAAGCTATGGCTACACCTTC. Translated: CASSSSGGSYGYTF. Combining the CDR3 with reference TRBV7-2 and TRBJ1-2 gives the whole variable domain GAGVSQSPSNKVTEKGKDVELRCDPISGHTALYWYRQSLGQGLEFLIYFQGNSAPDKSGLPSDRFSAERTGGSVSTLTIQRTQQEDSAVYLCASSSSGGSYGYTFGSGTRLTVV.

The chain carries TRBV7-2 and TRBJ2-1; D is perhaps TRBD2 (6 bases). CDR3 length equals 14 residues. Trimming pared 7 bases from V and 4 bases from J, leaving 14 bases between. Germline loops: CDR1 SGHTA, CDR2 FQGNSA. CDR3 sequence (DNA): TGTGCCAGCATCCAACTAGCCCCTTACAATGAGCAGTTCTTC. This encodes CASIQLAPYNEQFF.

The CDR3, as DNA: TGTGCCAGTAGTATCGCGGGGGCTCTAGAGACCCAGTACTTC. This sequence encodes CASSIAGALETQYF. The J gene is TRBJ2-5, the V gene TRBV19; perhaps TRBD2 as D (7 bases). CDR1 is LNHDA, CDR2 SQIVND, per germline (reference sequence). The CDR3 totals 14 residues. V was shortened by 3 bases and J by 4 bases, with 12 bases between the two germline ends. Filled out from reference TRBV19 and TRBJ2-5, the complete variable domain reads DGGITQSPKYLFRKEGQNVTLSCEQNLNHDAMYWYRQDPGQGLRLIYYSQIVNDFQKGDIAEGYSVSREKKESFPLTVTSAQKNPTAFYLCASSIAGALETQYFGPGTRLLVL.

This chain links TRBV25-1 with TRBJ1-2, with D perhaps TRBD1 (6 bases). In germline, CDR1 is MGHDK, CDR2 SYGVNS. V was clipped by 0 bases and J by 6 bases, with 17 bases between them. This CDR3 spans 16 amino acids. The CDR3 DNA reads TGTGCCAGCAGTGAATATTTTCAGGGGCCTTCTAATGGCTACACCTTC. Protein sequence: CASSEYFQGPSNGYTF.

The rearrangement uses TRBV7-8 and TRBJ1-1, with D unclear. Germline CDR1 SGHVS, CDR2 FQNEAQ. V lost 4 bases, J lost 1 base, and 7 bases lay in between. The CDR3 is made up of 13 amino acids. This CDR3 is CASSSTRNTEAFF. The CDR3 DNA is TGTGCCAGCAGCTCCACCAGGAACACTGAAGCTTTCTTT.

As DNA, the CDR3 is TGTGCCAGCAGTTACGTGGGAGGAAGCTCCTACAATGAGCAGTTCTTC. Protein sequence: CASSYVGGSSYNEQFF. This chain links TRBV6-5 with TRBJ2-1, with D possibly being TRBD2 (6 bases). The ends were cut back, 2 bases at V and 0 bases at J, with 11 bases in the middle. Looked up from germline, CDR1 is MNHEY and CDR2 is SVGAGI. The CDR3 sequence is 16 residues long.

The rearrangement uses TRBV5-5 and TRBJ1-1; D perhaps matches TRBD1 (6 bases). Germline V lookup: CDR1 SGHKS, CDR2 YYEKEE (reference sequence). V was trimmed by 6 bases and J by 6 bases, leaving 24 bases between them. The CDR3 has 16 amino acids. CDR3 protein: CASTLSTGIVDSEAFF. CDR3 coding DNA: TGTGCCAGCACCCTATCTACAGGGATTGTAGACTCTGAAGCTTTCTTT.